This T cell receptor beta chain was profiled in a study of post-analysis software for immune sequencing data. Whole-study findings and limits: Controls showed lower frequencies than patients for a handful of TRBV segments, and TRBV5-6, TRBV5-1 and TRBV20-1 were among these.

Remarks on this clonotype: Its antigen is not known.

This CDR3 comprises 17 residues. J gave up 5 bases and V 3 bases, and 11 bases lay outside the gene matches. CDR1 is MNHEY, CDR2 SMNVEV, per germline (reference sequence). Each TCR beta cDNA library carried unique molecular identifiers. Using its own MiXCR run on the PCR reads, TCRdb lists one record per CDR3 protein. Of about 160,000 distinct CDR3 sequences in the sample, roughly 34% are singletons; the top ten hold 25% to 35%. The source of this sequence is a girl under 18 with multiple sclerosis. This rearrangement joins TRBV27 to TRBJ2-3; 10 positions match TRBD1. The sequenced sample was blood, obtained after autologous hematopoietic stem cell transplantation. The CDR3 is CASSFRGTGVYIDTQYF. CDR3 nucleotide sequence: TGTGCCAGCAGTTTTAGGGGGACAGGGGTGTATATAGATACGCAGTATTTT.